The 7 T cell receptor beta chains below all came from one sample that was sequenced in a study of blood T cells in healthy people across ages. A sample-barcoded 5' primer and a J-beta primer mix were used in a second PCR of roughly 7 to 11 cycles. MiXCR, run by TCRdb on the 5' RACE reads, gives a single entry per CDR3 protein. The sample has around 650,000 distinct CDR3 sequences, less than 45% seen once; the top ten hold 25% to 30%. Specimen: blood. The receptor source for this set is a man older than 75 in good health.

In this sample, this clonotype turned up a few times. The chain recombines TRBV4-3 with TRBJ1-1; D perhaps matches TRBD1 (5 bases). Germline CDR1 LGHNA, CDR2 YSLEER. V gave up 4 bases and J gave up 5 bases, with 17 bases separating them. CDR3 length: 15 amino acids. CDR3 residues: CASSRDTGGNTEAFF. CDR3 DNA sequence: TGCGCCAGCAGCCGCGATACAGGTGGGAATACTGAAGCTTTCTTT.

The chain joins TRBV4-3 to TRBJ1-1; tentatively, D is TRBD1 (5 bases). The CDR3 contains 16 residues. The V end was cut by 1 base, the J end by 4 bases, with 16 bases between. The germline CDR1 and CDR2 sequences are LGHNA and YSLEER. The CDR3, as DNA: TGCGCCAGCAGCCAAGTTGGGACCCTAGTTAGCACTGAAGCTTTCTTT. Protein: CASSQVGTLVSTEAFF.

This clonotype was detected many times. CDR3 protein: CASSQETYLADYEQYF. The CDR3 DNA follows: TGTGCCAGCAGCCAAGAGACGTACCTAGCAGATTACGAGCAGTACTTC. The chain combines TRBV4-2 with TRBJ2-7, with D possibly TRBD2 on 5 matching bases. Germline V gives CDR1 LGHNA, CDR2 YNFKEQ. CDR3 length equals 16 residues. Trimming left V 0 bases short and J 4 bases short, with 16 bases between.

The sample holds a few counts of this clonotype. The chain carries TRBV7-3 and TRBJ2-3; a possible D gene is TRBD1 (5 bases). V lost 5 bases and J 10 bases, leaving 25 bases between the germline ends. The CDR3 runs to 16 residues. Germline V gives CDR1 SGHTA, CDR2 FQGTGA. The CDR3 loop is CASSPQARQRQGAQYF. In nucleotides, the CDR3 is TGTGCCAGCAGCCCTCAAGCGAGACAGAGGCAGGGTGCGCAGTATTTT.

This clonotype has only a few counts. V usage is TRBV29-1 and J usage is TRBJ2-3, with TRBD2 matching 13 bases. The J segment lost 0 bases and the V segment lost 7 bases, leaving 16 bases of the junction unmatched. CDR1 and CDR2 (germline): SQVTM, ANQGSEA. This CDR3 has 19 residues. The CDR3 nucleotides are TGCAGCGCATACCGGACTAGCGGGGGCCCTTCTACTAGCACAGATACGCAGTATTTT. As protein: CSAYRTSGGPSTSTDTQYF.

This chain connects TRBV5-1 to TRBJ2-6; 12 bases are shared with TRBD1. After removal of 0 bases from V and 5 bases from J, the junction contained 9 bases not matched to a gene. The CDR3 has 19 amino acids. Germline CDR1 is SGHRS and CDR2 is YFSETQ. CDR3: CASSLARGDRGRRANVLTF. In DNA, the CDR3 is TGCGCCAGCAGCTTGGCCCGTGGGGACAGGGGGCGTAGGGCCAACGTCCTGACTTTC. Combining the CDR3 with reference TRBV5-1 and TRBJ2-6 gives the whole variable domain KAGVTQTPRYLIKTRGQQVTLSCSPISGHRSVSWYQQTPGQGLQFLFEYFSETQRNKGNFPGRFSGRQFSNSRSEMNVSTLELGDSALYLCASSLARGDRGRRANVLTFGAGSRLTVL.

The genes are TRBV6-4 and TRBJ1-1; D might be TRBD1 (5 bases). Trimming stripped 3 bases from V and 5 bases from J, with 10 bases between. The CDR3 contains 13 residues. Germline V CDR1 and CDR2: MRHNA, SNTAGT. This chain's CDR3 is CASSEMAGTEAFF. The CDR3 DNA follows: TGTGCCAGCAGTGAAATGGCAGGGACTGAAGCTTTCTTT.